Presented here are 11 T cell receptor beta chains from one specimen sequenced in a study of blood T cell repertoires in COVID-19. Method: immunoSEQ multiplex PCR; TCRdb's copy keeps in-frame clones and lacks some. The table includes a few hundred thousand clones, about 90% detected once. The sample comprised peripheral blood. These receptor sequences come from a man between 40 and 49 years old with active or convalescent COVID-19.

The chain is built from TRBV7-9 and TRBJ2-1, with TRBD1 matching 10 bases. Germline CDR1 reads SEHNR; CDR2 reads FQNEAQ (reference sequence). V gave up 5 bases and J gave up 4 bases; unmatched junction bases: 8. The CDR3 has 16 residues. The CDR3 DNA reads as TGTGCCAGCAGCCCCCTCGGACAGGGGGGGTACAATGAGCAGTTCTTC. Its protein product is CASSPLGQGGYNEQFF.

The chain couples TRBV27 to TRBJ1-5; D is unresolved. This CDR3 is 15 amino acids long. Germline values: CDR1 MNHEY, CDR2 SMNVEV (reference sequence). V lost 2 bases, J lost 3 bases, and 11 bases lay in between. The CDR3 DNA is TGTGCCAGCAGTTTACTTCCTCCCCCCAATCAGCCCCAGCATTTT. This translates into CASSLLPPPNQPQHF.

The genes are TRBV7-3 and TRBJ2-1; the D gene is possibly TRBD2 (5 bases). Germline CDR1 and CDR2: SGHTA and FQGTGA. The V end lost 5 bases, the J end lost 5 bases, and 19 bases lay between the germline ends. The CDR3 covers 16 residues. The CDR3 sequence is CASSLNLGARDNEQFF. The CDR3 region has the DNA TGTGCCAGCAGCCTAAATCTGGGCGCGCGGGACAATGAGCAGTTCTTC.

The chain carries TRBV3-1 (or the pseudogene TRBV3-2) and TRBJ1-1; D perhaps matches TRBD1 (6 bases). V was shortened by 0 bases and J by 5 bases, with 13 bases between the two germline ends. The CDR3 extends over 15 amino acids. CDR1 LGHDT and CDR2 YNNKEL come from the germline V gene (reference sequence). CDR3 loop: CASSQDSGGGTEAFF. CDR3 DNA sequence: TGTGCCAGCAGCCAAGATAGCGGGGGCGGGACTGAAGCTTTCTTT.

This chain joins TRBV28 and TRBJ2-3; tentatively, D is TRBD2 (5 bases). CDR3 size: 14 residues. Trimming removed 6 bases at V and 2 bases at J, with 12 bases between. Germline assignment: CDR1 MDHEN and CDR2 SYDVKM. CDR3 residues: CASSADSNTDTQYF. The DNA for the CDR3 is TGTGCCAGCAGCGCGGACTCCAACACAGATACGCAGTATTTT.

The chain combines TRBV14 with TRBJ2-5, with D tentatively TRBD1 (5 bases). CDR3 length: 15 residues. V was shortened by 3 bases and J by 4 bases, with 15 bases between the two germline ends. Germline assignment: CDR1 SGHDN and CDR2 FVKESK. CDR3 nucleotide sequence: TGTGCCAGCAGCCAGGGGCAAGGGGCCAGAGAGACCCAGTACTTC. It translates to CASSQGQGARETQYF.

The CDR3 loop is CASSPSTVANTGELFF. The CDR3 DNA reads TGTGCCAGCAGCCCTTCGACAGTCGCGAACACCGGGGAGCTGTTTTTT. V is TRBV5-4 and J is TRBJ2-2; the D gene is possibly TRBD1 (5 bases). CDR1 and CDR2 (germline): SGHNT, YYREEE (reference sequence). This CDR3 region has 16 residues. The V and J ends lost 4 bases and 0 bases respectively, with 13 bases between them.

This clone was seen a few times. V gene TRBV5-1 combines with J gene TRBJ2-3; 11 bases map to TRBD2. V dropped 4 bases and J dropped 0; count of bases not matched to a gene: 10. The CDR3 spans 18 residues. In germline, CDR1 is SGHRS, CDR2 YFSETQ. CDR3 amino acids: CASSLTSGNLRSTDTQYF. The CDR3 region has the DNA TGCGCCAGCAGCCTGACTAGCGGGAATTTGAGAAGCACAGATACGCAGTATTTT.

The rearrangement links TRBV6-6 to TRBJ2-2; tentatively, D is TRBD2 (5 bases). The length of the CDR3 is 15 residues. The V gene's germline CDR1 is MNHNY and CDR2 SVGAGI (reference sequence). V was pared by 6 bases and J by 1 base, with 12 bases between. The CDR3: CASRVTTVNTGELFF. In DNA, the CDR3 is TGTGCCAGCAGGGTGACTACGGTGAACACCGGGGAGCTGTTTTTT.

This clone appeared a few times. This chain links TRBV11-1 with TRBJ1-1; 7 nucleotides align to TRBD1. The V gene end was trimmed by 4 bases and the J gene end by 4 bases; junction bases not matched to a gene: 12. The CDR3 consists of 16 residues. Germline CDR1 SGHAT, CDR2 FQDESV (reference sequence). In DNA, the CDR3 is TGTGCCAGCAGCTCCCCACGGGGGACAGCTTTCACTGAAGCTTTCTTT. It is translated as CASSSPRGTAFTEAFF. Full variable domain (remainder filled in from reference TRBV11-1 and TRBJ1-1): EAEVAQSPRYKITEKSQAVAFWCDPISGHATLYWYRQILGQGPELLVQFQDESVVDDSQLPKDRFSAERLKGVDSTLKIQPAELGDSAMYLCASSSPRGTAFTEAFFGQGTRLTVV.

The chain recombines TRBV6-6 with TRBJ1-5, with a weak D call TRBD1 (5 bases). This CDR3 spans 13 amino acids. The germline V gene encodes CDR1 MNHNY and CDR2 SVGAGI (reference sequence). Trimming took off 9 bases at V and 7 bases at J, with 16 bases between the two ends. For the CDR3, the DNA is TGTGCCAGTATGGGTGGGGGAGGACAGCCCCAGCATTTT. Its translation is CASMGGGGQPQHF.